This T cell receptor beta chain emerged from a study of liver allograft versus peripheral blood T cells. Overall study context: What was compared were the T cell receptor repertoires in transplanted livers and those in the peripheral blood of recipients.

The study's findings and limits: Reportedly, liver allograft T cell receptor repertoires differed from peripheral blood ones.

Remarks on this clonotype: No antigen is known for it.

Germline V lookup: CDR1 SGHDN, CDR2 FVKESK. This CDR3 contains 12 residues. V was trimmed by 4 bases and J by 5 bases, leaving 8 bases between them. Each CDR3 protein is one row after TCRdb ran MiXCR on the reads. The sample has about 13,000 distinct CDR3 sequences; approximately 17% are singletons. The chain has TRBV14 and TRBJ2-5; TRBD1 is a possible D gene (6 bases). This receptor was obtained from a human patient who had a liver transplant. The T cells may partly be graft donor cells. The chain's CDR3 is CASSRGRETQYF. CDR3 coding DNA: TGTGCCAGCAGCCGGGGGCGGGAGACCCAGTACTTC.